The source of this T cell receptor (beta chain) is a study of T cell responses to AZD1222 COVID-19 vaccine. Looking at the study overall: The study pooled second doses at about 4 or about 12 weeks.

Generated by immunoSEQ multiplex PCR, the TCRdb table keeps only in-frame clones and is missing some. The sample comprises about 150,000 clones, 75% to 95% of which are singletons, and 1.5% to 2% rests with the top ten. About this clone itself: Antigen specificity is unknown.

The germline V and J ends were trimmed by 6 bases and 4 bases, with 10 bases remaining between them. The length of the CDR3 is 13 residues. Germline V gene lookup returns CDR1 SNHLY and CDR2 FYNNEI. Findings and limits, study-wide: There were mostly white British donors and more females than males, and clonal diversity was possibly underestimated. With two AZD1222 doses given, Spike-specific TCR breadth and depth both rose.

This sequence was found in an adult in good health. The source was peripheral blood, collected on day 0 of AZD1222 vaccination. This chain joins TRBV2 and TRBJ1-5; no clear D gene. Written as DNA, the CDR3 is TGTGCCAGCAGAGCAACACTTAATCAGCCCCAGCATTTT. Translating gives CASRATLNQPQHF.